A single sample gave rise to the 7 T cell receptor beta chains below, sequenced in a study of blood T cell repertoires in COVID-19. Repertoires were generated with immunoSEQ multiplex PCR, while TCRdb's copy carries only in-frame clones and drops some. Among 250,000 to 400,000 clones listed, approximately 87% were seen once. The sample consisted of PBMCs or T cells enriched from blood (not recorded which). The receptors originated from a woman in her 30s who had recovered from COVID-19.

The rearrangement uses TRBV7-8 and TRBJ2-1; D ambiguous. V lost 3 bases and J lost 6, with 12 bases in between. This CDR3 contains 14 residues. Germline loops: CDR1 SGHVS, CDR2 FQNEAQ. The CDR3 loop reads CASSFHRLINEQFF. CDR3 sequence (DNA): TGTGCCAGCAGCTTCCACAGATTAATCAATGAGCAGTTCTTC.

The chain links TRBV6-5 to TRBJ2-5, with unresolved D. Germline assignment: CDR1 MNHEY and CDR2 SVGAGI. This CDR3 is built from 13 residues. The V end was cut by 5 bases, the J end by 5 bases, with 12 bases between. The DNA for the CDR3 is TGTGCCAGCAGTCCCATCTCCGGGGAGACCCAGTACTTC. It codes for CASSPISGETQYF.

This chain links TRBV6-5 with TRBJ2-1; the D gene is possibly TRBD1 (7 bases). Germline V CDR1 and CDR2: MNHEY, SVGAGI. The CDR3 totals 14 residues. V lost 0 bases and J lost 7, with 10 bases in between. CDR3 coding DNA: TGTGCCAGCAGTTACTCGACAGGGAGGAATGAGCAGTTCTTC. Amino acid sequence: CASSYSTGRNEQFF.

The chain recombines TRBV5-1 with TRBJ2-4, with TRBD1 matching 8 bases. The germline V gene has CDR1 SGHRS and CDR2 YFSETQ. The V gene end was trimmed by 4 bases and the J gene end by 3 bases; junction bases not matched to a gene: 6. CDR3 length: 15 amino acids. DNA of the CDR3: TGCGCCAGCAGCAAGACAGGGGTTGACAAAAACATTCAGTACTTC. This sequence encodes CASSKTGVDKNIQYF.

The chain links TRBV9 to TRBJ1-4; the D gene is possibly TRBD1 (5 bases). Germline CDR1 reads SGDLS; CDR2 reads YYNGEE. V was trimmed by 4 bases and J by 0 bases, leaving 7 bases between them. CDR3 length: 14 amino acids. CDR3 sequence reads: CASSQGSTNEKLFF. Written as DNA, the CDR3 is TGTGCCAGCAGCCAGGGCTCAACTAATGAAAAACTGTTTTTT.

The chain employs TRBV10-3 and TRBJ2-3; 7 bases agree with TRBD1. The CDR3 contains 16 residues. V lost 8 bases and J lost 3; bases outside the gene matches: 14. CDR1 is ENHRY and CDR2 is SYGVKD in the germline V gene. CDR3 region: CAIGREGASNTDTQYF. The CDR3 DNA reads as TGTGCCATCGGAAGAGAGGGGGCGAGTAATACAGATACGCAGTATTTT.

CDR3 sequence (DNA): TGTGCCAGCTCAGCAGGGACAGGGCGAGATGAAAAACTGTTTTTT. It codes for CASSAGTGRDEKLFF. This chain uses TRBV18 with TRBJ1-4; 9 positions agree with TRBD1. This CDR3 has 15 residues. Germline lookup yields CDR1 KGHSH and CDR2 LQKENI. Germline trimming cut 5 bases from V and 6 bases from J; bases unmatched to any gene: 7. The full variable domain, its missing parts supplied by reference TRBV18 and TRBJ1-4, is NAGVMQNPRHLVRRRGQEARLRCSPMKGHSHVYWYRQLPEEGLKFMVYLQKENIIDESGMPKERFSAEFPKEGPSILRIQQVVRGDSAAYFCASSAGTGRDEKLFFGSGTQLSVL.